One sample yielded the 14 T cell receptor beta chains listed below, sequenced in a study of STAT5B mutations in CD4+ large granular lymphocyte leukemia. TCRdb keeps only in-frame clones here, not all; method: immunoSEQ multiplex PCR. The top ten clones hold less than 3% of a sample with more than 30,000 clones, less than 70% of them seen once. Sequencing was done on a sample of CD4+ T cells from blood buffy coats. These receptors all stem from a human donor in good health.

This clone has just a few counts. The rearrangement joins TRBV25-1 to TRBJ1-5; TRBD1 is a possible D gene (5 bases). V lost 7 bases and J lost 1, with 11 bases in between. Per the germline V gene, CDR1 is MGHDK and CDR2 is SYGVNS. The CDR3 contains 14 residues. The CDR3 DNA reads TGTGCCAGCACGCCGGGGGAGAGCAATCAGCCCCAGCATTTT. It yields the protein CASTPGESNQPQHF.

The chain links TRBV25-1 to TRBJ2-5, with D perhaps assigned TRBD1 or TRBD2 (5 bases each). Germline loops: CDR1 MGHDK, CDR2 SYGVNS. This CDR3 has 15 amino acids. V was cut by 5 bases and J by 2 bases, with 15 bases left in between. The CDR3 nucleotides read TGTGCCAGCAGTCACCCACGGGGCAGACAAGAGACCCAGTACTTC. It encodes CASSHPRGRQETQYF. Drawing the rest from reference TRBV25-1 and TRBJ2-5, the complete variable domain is EADIYQTPRYLVIGTGKKITLECSQTMGHDKMYWYQQDPGMELHLIHYSYGVNSTEKGDLSSESTVSRIRTEHFPLTLESARPSHTSQYLCASSHPRGRQETQYFGPGTRLLVL.

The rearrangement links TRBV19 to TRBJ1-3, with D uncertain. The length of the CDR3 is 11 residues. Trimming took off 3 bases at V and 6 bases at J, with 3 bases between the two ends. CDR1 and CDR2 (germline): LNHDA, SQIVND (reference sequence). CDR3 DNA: TGTGCCAGTAGTATGTTAAACACCATATATTTT. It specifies CASSMLNTIYF.

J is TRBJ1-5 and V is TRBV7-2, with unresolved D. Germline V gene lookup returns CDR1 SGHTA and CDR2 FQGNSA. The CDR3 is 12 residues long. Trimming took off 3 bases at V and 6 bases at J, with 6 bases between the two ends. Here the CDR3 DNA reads TGTGCCAGCAGCTTCTCTGGTCAGCCCCAGCATTTT. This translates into CASSFSGQPQHF.

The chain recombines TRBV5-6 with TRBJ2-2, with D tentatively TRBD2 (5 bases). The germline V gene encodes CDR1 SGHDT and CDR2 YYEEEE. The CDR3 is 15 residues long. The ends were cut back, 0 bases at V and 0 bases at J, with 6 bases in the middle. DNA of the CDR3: TGTGCCAGCAGCTTGGCCGGGACGAACACCGGGGAGCTGTTTTTT. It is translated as CASSLAGTNTGELFF.

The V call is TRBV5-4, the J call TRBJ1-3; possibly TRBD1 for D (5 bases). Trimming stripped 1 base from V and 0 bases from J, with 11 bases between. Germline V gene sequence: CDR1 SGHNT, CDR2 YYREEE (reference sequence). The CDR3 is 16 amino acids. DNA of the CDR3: TGTGCCAGCAGCTTGCCGGGACCCTTCTCTGGAAACACCATATATTTT. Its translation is CASSLPGPFSGNTIYF.

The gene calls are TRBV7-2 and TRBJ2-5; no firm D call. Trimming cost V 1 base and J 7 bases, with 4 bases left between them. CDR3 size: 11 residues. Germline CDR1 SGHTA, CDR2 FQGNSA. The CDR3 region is CASSLVRTQYF. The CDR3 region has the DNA TGTGCCAGCAGCTTAGTCAGGACCCAGTACTTC.

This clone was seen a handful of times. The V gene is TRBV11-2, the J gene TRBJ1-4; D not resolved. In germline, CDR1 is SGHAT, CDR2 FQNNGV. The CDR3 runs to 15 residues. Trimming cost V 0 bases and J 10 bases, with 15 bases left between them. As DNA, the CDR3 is TGTGCCAGCAGCTTAGACGGGATCCCTGAGACAAAACTGTTTTTT. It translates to CASSLDGIPETKLFF.

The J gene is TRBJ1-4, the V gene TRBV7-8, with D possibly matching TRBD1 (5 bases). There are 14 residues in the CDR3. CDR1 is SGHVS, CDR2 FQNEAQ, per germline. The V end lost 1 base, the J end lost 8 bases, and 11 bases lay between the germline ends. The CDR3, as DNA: TGTGCCAGCAGCTTAGGCCAGGGAAACGAAAAACTGTTTTTT. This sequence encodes CASSLGQGNEKLFF. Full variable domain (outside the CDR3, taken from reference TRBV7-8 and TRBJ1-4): GAGVSQSPRYKVAKRGQDVALRCDPISGHVSLFWYQQALGQGPEFLTYFQNEAQLDKSGLPSDRFFAERPEGSVSTLKIQRTQQEDSAVYLCASSLGQGNEKLFFGSGTQLSVL.

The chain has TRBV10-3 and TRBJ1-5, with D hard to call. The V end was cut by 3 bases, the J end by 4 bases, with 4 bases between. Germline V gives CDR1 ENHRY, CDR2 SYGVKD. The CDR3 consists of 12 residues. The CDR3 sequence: CAISDRNQPQHF. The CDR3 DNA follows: TGTGCCATCAGTGACAGGAATCAGCCCCAGCATTTT.

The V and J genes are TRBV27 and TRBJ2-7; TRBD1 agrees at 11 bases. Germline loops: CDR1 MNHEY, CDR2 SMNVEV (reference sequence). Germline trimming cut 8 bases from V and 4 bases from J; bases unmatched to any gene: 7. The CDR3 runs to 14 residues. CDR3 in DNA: TGTGCCAGCTGGAGGACAGGGGGCACTTACGAGCAGTACTTC. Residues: CASWRTGGTYEQYF.

The CDR3 spells CASSKRDRVYEQYF. Written as DNA, the CDR3 is TGTGCCAGCAGTAAACGGGACAGGGTCTACGAGCAGTACTTC. This chain joins TRBV6-5 and TRBJ2-7, with 9 bases aligning to TRBD1. The trim removed 5 bases at V and 3 bases at J, leaving 5 bases unmatched. CDR1 MNHEY and CDR2 SVGAGI come from the germline V gene. The CDR3 is 14 residues long.

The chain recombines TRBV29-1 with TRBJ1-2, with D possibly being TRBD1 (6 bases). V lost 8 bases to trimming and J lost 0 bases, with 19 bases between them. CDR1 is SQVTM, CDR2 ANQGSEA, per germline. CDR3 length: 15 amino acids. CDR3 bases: TGCAGCACTAACTCGGGACAAGAAGCTAACTATGGCTACACCTTC. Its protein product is CSTNSGQEANYGYTF.

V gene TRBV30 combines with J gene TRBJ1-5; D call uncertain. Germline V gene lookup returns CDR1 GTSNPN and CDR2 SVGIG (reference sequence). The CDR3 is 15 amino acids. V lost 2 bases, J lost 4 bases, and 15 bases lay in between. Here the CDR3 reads CAWSRRQLGNQPQHF. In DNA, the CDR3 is TGTGCCTGGAGTAGGAGGCAGCTCGGGAATCAGCCCCAGCATTTT.